This T cell receptor beta chain was recorded in a study of beta chain features in type 1 diabetes. Looking at the study overall: What patients shared with healthy donors was a similar profile of age, gender and cell yields.

Study results and caveats: The study found that naive, central memory and Treg TCRB repertoires appeared more similar in patients than in healthy donors. Moderate but significant shortening of TCRB CDR3s was recorded in all four CD4+ subsets from Type 1 diabetes patients.

Of the isolated RNA, all was reverse transcribed, and so the sequenced material was expressed TCRB transcripts. Approximately 4 million reads was the average for naive, central memory and regulatory T cell samples. Sequencing was performed with immunoSEQ multiplex PCR; in TCRdb, only in-frame clones are kept and a portion is missing. The table has 600,000 or so clones, around an eighth seen once; the top ten hold around 0.12%. As to this clone: Its antigen is not known.

J lost 8 bases, V lost 2 bases, and 10 bases had no gene match. The CDR3 consists of 16 residues. The V gene's germline CDR1 is SGHVS and CDR2 FQNEAQ. Stem cell-like memory, regulatory, central memory and naive CD4+ cells were sorted via CD45RO/CCR7/CD25/CD127/CD95/CD27. This TCR derives from a young man with type 1 diabetes. The V gene is TRBV7-8, the J gene TRBJ2-1, with 9 bases identical to TRBD2. Sequenced material: naive CD4+ T cells from blood. In DNA, the CDR3 is TGTGCCAGCAGCTTAATTGGCGGGGGGGCCATAGATGAGCAGTTCTTC. Protein product: CASSLIGGGAIDEQFF.